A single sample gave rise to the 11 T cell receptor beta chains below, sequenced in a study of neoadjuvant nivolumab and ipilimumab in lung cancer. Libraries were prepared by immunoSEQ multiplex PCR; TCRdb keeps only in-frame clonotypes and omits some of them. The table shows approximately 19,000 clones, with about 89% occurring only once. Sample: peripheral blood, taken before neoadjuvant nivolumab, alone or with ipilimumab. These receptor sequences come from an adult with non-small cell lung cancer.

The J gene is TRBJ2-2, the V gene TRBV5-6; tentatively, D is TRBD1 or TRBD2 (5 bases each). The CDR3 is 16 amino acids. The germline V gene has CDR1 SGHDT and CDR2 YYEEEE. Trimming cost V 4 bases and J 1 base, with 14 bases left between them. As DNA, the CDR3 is TGTGCCAGCAGCGAGCCGGGACCAAGGAACACCGGGGAGCTGTTTTTT. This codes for CASSEPGPRNTGELFF.

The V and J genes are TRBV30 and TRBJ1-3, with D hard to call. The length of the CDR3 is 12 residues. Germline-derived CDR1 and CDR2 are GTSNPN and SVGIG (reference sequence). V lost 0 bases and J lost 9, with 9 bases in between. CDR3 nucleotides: TGTGCCTGGAGTGTAGGGATAGGCACCATATATTTT. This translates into CAWSVGIGTIYF.

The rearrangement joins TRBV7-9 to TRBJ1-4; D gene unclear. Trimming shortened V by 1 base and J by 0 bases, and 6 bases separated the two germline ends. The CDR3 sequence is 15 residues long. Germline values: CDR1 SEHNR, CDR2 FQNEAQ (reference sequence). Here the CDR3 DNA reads TGTGCCAGCAGCTTAGGGCCTGCAACTAATGAAAAACTGTTTTTT. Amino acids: CASSLGPATNEKLFF. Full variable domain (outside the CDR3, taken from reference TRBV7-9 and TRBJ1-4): DTGVSQNPRHKITKRGQNVTFRCDPISEHNRLYWYRQTLGQGPEFLTYFQNEAQLEKSRLLSDRFSAERPKGSFSTLEIQRTEQGDSAMYLCASSLGPATNEKLFFGSGTQLSVL.

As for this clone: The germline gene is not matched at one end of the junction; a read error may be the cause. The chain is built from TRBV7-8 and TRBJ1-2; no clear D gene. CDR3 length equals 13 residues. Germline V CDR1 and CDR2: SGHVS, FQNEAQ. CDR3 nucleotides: TGTGCCAGCAGCTTAGAGGTCCCGCCTACACCTTCCTTC. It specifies CASSLEVPPTPSF.

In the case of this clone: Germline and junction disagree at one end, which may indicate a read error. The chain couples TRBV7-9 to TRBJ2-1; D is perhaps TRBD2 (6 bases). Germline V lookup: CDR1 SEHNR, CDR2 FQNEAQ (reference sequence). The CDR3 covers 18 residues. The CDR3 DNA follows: TGTGCCACCAGCGTGGGGGGAGCGGGTGGGATGCCCTACAATGAGCAGTTCTTC. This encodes CATSVGGAGGMPYNEQFF.

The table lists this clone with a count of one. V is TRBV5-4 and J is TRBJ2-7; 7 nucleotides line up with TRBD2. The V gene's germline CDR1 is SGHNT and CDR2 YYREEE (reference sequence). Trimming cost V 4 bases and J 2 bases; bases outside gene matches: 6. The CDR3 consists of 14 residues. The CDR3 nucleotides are TGTGCCAGCAGCCAGGGACTACCTGCCTACGAGCAGTACTTC. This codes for CASSQGLPAYEQYF.

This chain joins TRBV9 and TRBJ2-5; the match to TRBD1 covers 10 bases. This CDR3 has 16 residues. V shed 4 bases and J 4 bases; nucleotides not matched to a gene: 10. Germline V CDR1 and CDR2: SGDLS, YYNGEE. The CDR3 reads CASSIRQGASGETQYF. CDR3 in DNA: TGTGCCAGCAGCATCCGACAGGGGGCGTCAGGAGAGACCCAGTACTTC. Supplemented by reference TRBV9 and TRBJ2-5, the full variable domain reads DSGVTQTPKHLITATGQRVTLRCSPRSGDLSVYWYQQSLDQGLQFLIQYYNGEERAKGNILERFSAQQFPDLHSELNLSSLELGDSALYFCASSIRQGASGETQYFGPGTRLLVL.

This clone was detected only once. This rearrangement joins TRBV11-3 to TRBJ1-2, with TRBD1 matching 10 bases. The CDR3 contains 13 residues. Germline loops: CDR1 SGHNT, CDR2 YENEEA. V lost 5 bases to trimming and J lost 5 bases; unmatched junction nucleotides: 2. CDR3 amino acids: CASSAGQGYGYTF. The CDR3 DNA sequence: TGTGCCAGCAGCGCGGGACAGGGGTATGGCTACACCTTC.

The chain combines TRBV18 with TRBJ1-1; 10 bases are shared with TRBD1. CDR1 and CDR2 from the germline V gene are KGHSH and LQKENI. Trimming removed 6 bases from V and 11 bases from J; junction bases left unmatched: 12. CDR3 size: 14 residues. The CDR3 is CASSQDRGISAAFF. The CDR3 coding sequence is TGTGCCAGCTCTCAGGACAGGGGGATATCGGCCGCTTTCTTT. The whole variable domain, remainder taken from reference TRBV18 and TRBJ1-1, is NAGVMQNPRHLVRRRGQEARLRCSPMKGHSHVYWYRQLPEEGLKFMVYLQKENIIDESGMPKERFSAEFPKEGPSILRIQQVVRGDSAAYFCASSQDRGISAAFFGQGTRLTVV.

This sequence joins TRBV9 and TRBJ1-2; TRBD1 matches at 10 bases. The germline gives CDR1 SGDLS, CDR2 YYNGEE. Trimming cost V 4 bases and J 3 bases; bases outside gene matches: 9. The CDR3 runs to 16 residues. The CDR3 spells CASSPSEDRGYYGYTF. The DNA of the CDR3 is TGTGCCAGCAGCCCATCCGAGGACAGGGGGTACTATGGCTACACCTTC.

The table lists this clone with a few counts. CDR3 DNA sequence: TGTGCCTGGAGTTCCCGAGTCTATGGCTACACCTTC. Protein product: CAWSSRVYGYTF. The chain carries TRBV30 and TRBJ1-2; D ambiguous. Germline V gene data show CDR1 as GTSNPN and CDR2 as SVGIG (reference sequence). The CDR3 sequence is 12 residues long. V shed 2 bases and J shed 4 bases, with 8 bases lying between them.